Given below is one T cell receptor beta chain in context. The data derive from a study of T cells expressing NK-cell markers. Study-wide background: Obtained from sorted CD3+CD56+NKG2C+, CD3+CD56+NKG2C- and CD3+CD56-NKG2C+ T cells were the TCR beta repertoires. Of eight sequenced donors, seven were HCMV-seropositive and one HCMV-seronegative.

The cDNA for TCR beta came from 5'RACE template switching with UMIs. TCRdb reprocessed the 5' RACE reads and keeps a single row for each CDR3 protein, giving no DNA. The sample data list 150,000 to 180,000 distinct CDR3 sequences. Germline CDR1 and CDR2: MGHRA and YSYEKL. The CDR3 consists of 17 residues. This sequence originates from a woman in her fifties or sixties in good health. The sample taken for sequencing was blood T cells: a sorted CD56 or NKG2C T cell subset, CD4+ or CD8+ T cells, or bulk PBMC T cells (not recorded which). The chain joins TRBV4-1 to TRBJ2-1; TCRdb calls TRBD2, which cannot be checked without DNA. The CDR3 loop is CASSDGAAAGGPGEQFF.